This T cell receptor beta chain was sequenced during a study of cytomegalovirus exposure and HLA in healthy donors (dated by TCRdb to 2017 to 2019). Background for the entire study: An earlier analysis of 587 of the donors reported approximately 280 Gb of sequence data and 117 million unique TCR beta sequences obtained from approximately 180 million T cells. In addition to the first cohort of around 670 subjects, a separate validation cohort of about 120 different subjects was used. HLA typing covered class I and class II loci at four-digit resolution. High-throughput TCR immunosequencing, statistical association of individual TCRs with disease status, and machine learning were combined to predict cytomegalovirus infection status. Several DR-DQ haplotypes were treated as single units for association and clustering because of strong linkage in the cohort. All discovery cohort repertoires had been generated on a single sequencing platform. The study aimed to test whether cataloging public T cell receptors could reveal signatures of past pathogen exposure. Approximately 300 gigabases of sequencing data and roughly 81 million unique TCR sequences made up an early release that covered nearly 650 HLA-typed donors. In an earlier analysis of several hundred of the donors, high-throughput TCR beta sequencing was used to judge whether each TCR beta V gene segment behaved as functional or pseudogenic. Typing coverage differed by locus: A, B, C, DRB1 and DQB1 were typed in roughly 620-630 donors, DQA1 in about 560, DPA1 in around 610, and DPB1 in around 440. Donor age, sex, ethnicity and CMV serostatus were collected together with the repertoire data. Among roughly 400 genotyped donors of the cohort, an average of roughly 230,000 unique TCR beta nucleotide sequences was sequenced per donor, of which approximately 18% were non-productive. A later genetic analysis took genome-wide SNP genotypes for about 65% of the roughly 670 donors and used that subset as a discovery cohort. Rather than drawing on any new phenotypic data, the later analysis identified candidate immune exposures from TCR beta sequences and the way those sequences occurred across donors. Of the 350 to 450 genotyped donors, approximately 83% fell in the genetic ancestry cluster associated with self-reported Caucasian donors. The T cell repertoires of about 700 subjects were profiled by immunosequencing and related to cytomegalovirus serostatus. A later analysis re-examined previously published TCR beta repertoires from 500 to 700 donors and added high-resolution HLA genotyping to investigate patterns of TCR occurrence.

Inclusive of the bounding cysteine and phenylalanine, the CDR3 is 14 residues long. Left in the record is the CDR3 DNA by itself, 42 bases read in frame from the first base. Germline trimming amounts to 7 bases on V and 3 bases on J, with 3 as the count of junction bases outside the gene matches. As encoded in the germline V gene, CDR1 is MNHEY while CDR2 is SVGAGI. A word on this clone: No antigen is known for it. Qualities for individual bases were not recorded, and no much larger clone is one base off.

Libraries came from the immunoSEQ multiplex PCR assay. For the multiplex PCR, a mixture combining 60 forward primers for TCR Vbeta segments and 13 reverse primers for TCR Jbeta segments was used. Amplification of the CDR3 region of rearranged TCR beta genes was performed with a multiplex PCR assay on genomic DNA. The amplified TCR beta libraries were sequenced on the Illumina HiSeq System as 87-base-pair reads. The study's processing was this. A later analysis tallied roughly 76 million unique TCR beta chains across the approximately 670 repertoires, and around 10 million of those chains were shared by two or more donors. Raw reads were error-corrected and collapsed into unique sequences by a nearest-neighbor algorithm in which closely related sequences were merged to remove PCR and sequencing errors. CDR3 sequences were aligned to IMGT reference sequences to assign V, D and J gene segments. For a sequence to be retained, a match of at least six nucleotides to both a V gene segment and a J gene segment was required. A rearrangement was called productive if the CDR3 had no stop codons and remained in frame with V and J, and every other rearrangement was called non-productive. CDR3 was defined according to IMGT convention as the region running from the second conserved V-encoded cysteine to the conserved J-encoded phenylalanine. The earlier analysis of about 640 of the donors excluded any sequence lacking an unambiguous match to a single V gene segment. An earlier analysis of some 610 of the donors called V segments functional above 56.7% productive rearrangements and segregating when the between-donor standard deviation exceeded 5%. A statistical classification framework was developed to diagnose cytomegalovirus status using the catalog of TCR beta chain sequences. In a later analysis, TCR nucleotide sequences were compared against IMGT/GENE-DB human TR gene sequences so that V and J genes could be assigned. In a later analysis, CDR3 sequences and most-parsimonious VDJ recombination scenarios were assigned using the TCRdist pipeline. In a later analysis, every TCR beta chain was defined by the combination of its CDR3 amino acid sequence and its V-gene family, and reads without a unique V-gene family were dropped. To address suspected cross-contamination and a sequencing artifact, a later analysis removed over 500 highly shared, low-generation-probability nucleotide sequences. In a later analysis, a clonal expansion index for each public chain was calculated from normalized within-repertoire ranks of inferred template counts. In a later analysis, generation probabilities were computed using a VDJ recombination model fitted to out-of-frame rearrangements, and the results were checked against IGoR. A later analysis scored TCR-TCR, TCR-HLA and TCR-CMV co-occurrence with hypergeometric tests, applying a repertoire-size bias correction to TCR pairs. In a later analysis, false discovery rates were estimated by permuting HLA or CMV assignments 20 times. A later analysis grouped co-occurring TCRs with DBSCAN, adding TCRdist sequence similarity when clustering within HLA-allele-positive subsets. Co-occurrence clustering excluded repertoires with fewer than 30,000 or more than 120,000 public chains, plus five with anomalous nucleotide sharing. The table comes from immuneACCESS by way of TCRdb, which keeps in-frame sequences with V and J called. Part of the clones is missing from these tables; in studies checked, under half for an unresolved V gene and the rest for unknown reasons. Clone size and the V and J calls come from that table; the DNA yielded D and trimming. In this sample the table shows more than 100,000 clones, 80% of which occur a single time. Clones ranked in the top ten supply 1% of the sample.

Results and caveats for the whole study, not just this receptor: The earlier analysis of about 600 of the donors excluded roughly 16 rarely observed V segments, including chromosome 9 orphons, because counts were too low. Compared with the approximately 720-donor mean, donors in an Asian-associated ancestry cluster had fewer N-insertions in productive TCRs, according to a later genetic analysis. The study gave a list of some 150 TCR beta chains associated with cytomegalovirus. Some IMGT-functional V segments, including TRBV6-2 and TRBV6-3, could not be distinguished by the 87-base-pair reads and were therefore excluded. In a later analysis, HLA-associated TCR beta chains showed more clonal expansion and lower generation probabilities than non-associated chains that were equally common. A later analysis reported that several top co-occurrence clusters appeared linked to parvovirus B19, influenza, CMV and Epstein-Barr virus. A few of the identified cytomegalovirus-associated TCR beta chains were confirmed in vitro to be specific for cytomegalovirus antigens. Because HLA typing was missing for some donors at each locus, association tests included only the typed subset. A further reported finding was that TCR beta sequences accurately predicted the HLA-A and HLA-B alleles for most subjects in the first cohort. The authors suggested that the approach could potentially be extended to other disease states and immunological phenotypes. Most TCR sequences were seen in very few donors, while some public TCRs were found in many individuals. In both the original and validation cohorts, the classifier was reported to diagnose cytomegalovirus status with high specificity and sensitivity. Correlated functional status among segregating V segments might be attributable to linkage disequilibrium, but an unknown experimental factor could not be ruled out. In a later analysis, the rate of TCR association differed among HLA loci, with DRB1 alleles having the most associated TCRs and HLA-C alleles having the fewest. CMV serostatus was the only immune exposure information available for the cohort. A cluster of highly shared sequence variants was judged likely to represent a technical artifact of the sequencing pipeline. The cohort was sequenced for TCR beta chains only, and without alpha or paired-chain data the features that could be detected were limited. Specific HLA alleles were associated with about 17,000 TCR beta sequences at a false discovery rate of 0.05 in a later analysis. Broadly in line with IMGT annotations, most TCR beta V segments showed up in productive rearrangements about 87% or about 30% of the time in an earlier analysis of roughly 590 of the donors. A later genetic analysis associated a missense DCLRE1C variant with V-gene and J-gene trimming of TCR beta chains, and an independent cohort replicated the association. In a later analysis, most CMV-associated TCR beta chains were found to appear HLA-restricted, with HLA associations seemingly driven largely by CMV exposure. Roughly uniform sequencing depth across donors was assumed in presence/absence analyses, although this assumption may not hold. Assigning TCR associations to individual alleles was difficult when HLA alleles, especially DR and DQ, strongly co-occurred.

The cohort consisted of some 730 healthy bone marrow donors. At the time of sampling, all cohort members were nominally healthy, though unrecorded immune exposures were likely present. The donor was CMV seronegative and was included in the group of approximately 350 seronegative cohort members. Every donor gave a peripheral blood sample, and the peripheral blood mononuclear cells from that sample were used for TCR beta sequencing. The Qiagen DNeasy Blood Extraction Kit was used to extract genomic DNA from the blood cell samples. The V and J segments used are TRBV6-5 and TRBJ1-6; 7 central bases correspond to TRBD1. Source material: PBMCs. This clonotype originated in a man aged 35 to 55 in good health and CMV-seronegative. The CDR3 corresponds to CASKGAIYNSPLHF. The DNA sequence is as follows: TGTGCCAGCAAGGGGGCCATCTATAATTCACCCCTCCACTTT.